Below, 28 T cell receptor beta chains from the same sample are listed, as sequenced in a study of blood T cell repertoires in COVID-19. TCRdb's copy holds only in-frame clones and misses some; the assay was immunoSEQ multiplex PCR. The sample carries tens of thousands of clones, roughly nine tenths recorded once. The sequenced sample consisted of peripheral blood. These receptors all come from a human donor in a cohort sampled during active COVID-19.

CDR3 nucleotide sequence: TGTGCCAGCAGTTGGGGGGAACTCAATCAGCCCCAGCATTTT. This encodes CASSWGELNQPQHF. The V call is TRBV6-6, the J call TRBJ1-5; possible D gene TRBD1, 5 bases. Germline V CDR1 and CDR2: MNHNY, SVGAGI (reference sequence). V lost 4 bases and J 3 bases, leaving 10 bases between the germline ends. This CDR3 is built from 14 residues.

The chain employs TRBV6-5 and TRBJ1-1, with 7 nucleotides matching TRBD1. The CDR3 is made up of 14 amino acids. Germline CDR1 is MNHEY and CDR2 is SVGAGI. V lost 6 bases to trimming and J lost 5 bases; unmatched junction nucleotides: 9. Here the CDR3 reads CASSFTGERTEAFF. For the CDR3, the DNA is TGTGCCAGCAGCTTTACAGGGGAGAGGACTGAAGCTTTCTTT.

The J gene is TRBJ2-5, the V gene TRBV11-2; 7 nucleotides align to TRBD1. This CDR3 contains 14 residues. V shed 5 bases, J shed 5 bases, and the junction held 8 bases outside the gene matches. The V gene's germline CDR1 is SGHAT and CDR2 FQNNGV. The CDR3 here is CASSGYRGPETQYF. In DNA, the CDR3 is TGTGCCAGCAGCGGCTACAGGGGCCCGGAGACCCAGTACTTC.

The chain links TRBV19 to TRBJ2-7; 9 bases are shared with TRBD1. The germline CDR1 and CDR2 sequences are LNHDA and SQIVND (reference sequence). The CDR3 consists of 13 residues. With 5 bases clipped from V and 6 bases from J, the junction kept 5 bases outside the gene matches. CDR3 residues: CASSRTGVGEQYF. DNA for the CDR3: TGTGCCAGTAGTCGGACAGGGGTGGGCGAGCAGTACTTC.

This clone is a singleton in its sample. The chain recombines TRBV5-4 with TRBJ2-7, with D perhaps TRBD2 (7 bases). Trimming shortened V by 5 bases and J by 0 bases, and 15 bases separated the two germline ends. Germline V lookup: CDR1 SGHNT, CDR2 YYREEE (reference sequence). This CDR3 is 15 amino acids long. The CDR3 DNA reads TGTGCCAGCAGTTCGGGGGGCCGGGACTCCTACGAGCAGTACTTC. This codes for CASSSGGRDSYEQYF.

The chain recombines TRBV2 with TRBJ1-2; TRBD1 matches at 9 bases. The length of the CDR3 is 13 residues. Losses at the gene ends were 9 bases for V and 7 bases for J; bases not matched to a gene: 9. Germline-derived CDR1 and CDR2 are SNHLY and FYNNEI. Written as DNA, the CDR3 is TGTGCCAGTGCGGGACAGGGAGTGGGTGGCTACACCTTC. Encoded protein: CASAGQGVGGYTF. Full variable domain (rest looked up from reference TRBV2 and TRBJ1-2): EPEVTQTPSHQVTQMGQEVILRCVPISNHLYFYWYRQILGQKVEFLVSFYNNEISEKSEIFDDQFSVERPDGSNFTLKIRSTKLEDSAMYFCASAGQGVGGYTFGSGTRLTVV.

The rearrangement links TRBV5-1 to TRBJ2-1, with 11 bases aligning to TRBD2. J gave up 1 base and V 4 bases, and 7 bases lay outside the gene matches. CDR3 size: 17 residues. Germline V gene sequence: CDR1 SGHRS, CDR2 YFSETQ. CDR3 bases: TGCGCCAGCAGCCCGGAAGGGACTAGCGGATCCTACAATGAGCAGTTCTTC. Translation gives CASSPEGTSGSYNEQFF.

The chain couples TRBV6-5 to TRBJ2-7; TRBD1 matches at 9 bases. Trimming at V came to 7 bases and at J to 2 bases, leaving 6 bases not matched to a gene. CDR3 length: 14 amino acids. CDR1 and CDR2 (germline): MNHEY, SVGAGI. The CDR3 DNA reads TGTGCCAGCAACGACAGGGGGGTGACCTACGAGCAGTACTTC. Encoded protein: CASNDRGVTYEQYF.

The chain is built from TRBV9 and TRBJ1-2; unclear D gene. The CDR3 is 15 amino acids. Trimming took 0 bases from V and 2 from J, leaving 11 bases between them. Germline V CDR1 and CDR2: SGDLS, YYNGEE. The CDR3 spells CASSVGGSQNYGYTF. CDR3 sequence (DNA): TGTGCCAGCAGCGTAGGAGGGAGCCAAAACTATGGCTACACCTTC.

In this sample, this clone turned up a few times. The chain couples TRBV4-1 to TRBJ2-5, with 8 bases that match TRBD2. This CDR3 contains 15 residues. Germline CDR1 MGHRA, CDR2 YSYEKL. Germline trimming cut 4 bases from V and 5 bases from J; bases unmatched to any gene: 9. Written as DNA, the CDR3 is TGCGCCAGCAGCCGGGTAGCGGGAACAGTGGAGACCCAGTACTTC. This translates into CASSRVAGTVETQYF.

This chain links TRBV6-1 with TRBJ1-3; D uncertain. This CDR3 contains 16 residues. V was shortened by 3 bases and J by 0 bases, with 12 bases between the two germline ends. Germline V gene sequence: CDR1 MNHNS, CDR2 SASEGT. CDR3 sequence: CASSDIRPSSGNTIYF. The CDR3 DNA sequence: TGTGCCAGCAGTGACATACGCCCGAGCTCTGGAAACACCATATATTTT.

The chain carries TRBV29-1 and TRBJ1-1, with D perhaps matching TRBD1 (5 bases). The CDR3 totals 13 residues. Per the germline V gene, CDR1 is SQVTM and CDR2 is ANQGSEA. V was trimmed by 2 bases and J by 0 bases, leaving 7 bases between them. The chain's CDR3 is CSVEWGVNTEAFF. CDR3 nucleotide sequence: TGCAGCGTTGAATGGGGGGTGAACACTGAAGCTTTCTTT.

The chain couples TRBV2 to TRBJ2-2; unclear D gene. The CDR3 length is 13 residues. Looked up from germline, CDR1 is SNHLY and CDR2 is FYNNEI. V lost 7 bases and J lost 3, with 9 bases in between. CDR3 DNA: TGTGCCAGCAAAATCACATACACCGGGGAGCTGTTTTTT. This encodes CASKITYTGELFF.

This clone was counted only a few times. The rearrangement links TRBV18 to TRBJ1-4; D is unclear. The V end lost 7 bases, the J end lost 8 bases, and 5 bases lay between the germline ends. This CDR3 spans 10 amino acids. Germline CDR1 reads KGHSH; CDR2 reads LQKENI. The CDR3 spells CASWPEKLFF. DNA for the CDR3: TGTGCCAGCTGGCCGGAAAAACTGTTTTTT.

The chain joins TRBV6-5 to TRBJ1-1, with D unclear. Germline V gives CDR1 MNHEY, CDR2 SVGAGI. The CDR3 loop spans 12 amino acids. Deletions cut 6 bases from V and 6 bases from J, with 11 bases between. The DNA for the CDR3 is TGTGCCAGCAGAAGAGGGTTTTCTGAAGCTTTCTTT. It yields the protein CASRRGFSEAFF.

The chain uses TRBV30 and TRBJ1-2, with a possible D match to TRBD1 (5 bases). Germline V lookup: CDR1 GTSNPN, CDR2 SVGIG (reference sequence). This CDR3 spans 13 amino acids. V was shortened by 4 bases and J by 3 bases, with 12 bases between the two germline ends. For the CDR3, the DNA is TGTGCCTGGAAAAATCGGGGGGACTATGGCTACACCTTC. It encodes CAWKNRGDYGYTF.

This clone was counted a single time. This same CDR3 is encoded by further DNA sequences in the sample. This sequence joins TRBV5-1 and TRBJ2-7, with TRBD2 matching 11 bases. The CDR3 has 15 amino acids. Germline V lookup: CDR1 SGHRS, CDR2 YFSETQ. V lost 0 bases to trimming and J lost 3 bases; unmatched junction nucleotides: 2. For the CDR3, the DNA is TGCGCCAGCAGCTTGGGTACTAGCGGGAGCTACGAGCAGTACTTC. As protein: CASSLGTSGSYEQYF.

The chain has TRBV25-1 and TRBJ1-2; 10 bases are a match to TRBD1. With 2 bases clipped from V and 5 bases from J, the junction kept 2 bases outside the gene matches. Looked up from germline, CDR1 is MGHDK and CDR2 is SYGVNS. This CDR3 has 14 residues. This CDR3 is CASSERTGGYGYTF. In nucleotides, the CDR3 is TGTGCCAGCAGTGAAAGGACAGGGGGTTATGGCTACACCTTC.

In DNA form, the CDR3 reads TGTGCCAGTAACAGGGGCGCGAGGCAGCCCCAGCATTTT. Encoded protein: CASNRGARQPQHF. This chain connects TRBV6-5 to TRBJ1-5, with 7 bases that match TRBD1. V dropped 9 bases and J dropped 7; count of bases not matched to a gene: 9. The germline gives CDR1 MNHEY, CDR2 SVGAGI. The CDR3 is 13 residues long.

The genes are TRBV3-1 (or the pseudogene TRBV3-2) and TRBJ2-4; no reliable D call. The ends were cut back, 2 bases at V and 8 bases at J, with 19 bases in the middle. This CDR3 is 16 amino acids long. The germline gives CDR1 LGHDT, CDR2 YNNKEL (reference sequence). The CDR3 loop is CASSQSRGLGLDIQYF. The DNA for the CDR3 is TGTGCCAGCAGCCAAAGCCGAGGCCTCGGATTGGACATTCAGTACTTC.

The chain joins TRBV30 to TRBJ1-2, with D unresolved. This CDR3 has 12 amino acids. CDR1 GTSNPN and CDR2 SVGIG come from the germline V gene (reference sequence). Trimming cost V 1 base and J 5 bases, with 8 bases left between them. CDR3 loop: CAWSGSLYGYTF. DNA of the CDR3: TGTGCCTGGAGTGGTAGCCTATATGGCTACACCTTC.

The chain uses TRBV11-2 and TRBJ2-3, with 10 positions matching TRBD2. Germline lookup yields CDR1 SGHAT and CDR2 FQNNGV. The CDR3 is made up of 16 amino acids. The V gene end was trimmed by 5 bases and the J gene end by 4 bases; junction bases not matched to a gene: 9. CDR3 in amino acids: CASSLKAGGPSDTQYF. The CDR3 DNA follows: TGTGCCAGCAGCCTAAAAGCGGGAGGGCCCTCAGATACGCAGTATTTT.

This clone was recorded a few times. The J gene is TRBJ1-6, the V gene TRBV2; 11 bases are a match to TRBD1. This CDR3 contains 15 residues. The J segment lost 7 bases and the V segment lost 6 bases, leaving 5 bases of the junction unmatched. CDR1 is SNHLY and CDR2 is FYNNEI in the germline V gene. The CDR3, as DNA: TGTGCCAGCAGCGGACAGGGGGCCCTCAATTCACCCCTCCACTTT. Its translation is CASSGQGALNSPLHF.

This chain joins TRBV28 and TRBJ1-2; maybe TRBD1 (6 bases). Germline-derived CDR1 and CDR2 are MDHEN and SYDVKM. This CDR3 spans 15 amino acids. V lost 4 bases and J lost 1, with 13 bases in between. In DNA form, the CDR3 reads TGTGCCAGCAGTTCCGACAGGTCGATTAACTATGGCTACACCTTC. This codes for CASSSDRSINYGYTF.

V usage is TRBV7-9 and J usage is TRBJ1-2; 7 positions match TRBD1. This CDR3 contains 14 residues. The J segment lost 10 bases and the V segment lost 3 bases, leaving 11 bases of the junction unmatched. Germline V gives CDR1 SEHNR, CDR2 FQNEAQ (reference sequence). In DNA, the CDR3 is TGTGCCAGCAGCTTGGCGACAGGGATCGAGGACTACACCTTC. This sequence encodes CASSLATGIEDYTF. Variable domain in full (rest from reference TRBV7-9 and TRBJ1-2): DTGVSQNPRHKITKRGQNVTFRCDPISEHNRLYWYRQTLGQGPEFLTYFQNEAQLEKSRLLSDRFSAERPKGSFSTLEIQRTEQGDSAMYLCASSLATGIEDYTFGSGTRLTVV.

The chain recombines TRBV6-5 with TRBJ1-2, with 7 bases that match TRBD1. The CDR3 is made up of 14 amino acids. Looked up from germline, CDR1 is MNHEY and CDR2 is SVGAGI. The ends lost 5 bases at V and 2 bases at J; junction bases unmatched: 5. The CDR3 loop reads CASSPRQGNYGYTF. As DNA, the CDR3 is TGTGCCAGCAGTCCCCGACAGGGAAACTATGGCTACACCTTC.

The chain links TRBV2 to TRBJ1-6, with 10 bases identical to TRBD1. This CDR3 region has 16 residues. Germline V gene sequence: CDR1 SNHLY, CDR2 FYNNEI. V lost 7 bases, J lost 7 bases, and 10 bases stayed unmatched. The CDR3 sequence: CASNLGQGPGNSPLHF. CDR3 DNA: TGTGCCAGCAATCTGGGACAGGGGCCAGGGAATTCACCCCTCCACTTT.

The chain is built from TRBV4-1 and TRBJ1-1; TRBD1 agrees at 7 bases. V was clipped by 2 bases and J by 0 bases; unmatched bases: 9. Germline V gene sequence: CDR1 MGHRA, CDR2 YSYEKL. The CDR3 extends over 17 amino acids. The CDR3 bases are TGCGCCAGCAGCCAACGGGGACAGTTGGGAGTGAACACTGAAGCTTTCTTT. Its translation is CASSQRGQLGVNTEAFF.